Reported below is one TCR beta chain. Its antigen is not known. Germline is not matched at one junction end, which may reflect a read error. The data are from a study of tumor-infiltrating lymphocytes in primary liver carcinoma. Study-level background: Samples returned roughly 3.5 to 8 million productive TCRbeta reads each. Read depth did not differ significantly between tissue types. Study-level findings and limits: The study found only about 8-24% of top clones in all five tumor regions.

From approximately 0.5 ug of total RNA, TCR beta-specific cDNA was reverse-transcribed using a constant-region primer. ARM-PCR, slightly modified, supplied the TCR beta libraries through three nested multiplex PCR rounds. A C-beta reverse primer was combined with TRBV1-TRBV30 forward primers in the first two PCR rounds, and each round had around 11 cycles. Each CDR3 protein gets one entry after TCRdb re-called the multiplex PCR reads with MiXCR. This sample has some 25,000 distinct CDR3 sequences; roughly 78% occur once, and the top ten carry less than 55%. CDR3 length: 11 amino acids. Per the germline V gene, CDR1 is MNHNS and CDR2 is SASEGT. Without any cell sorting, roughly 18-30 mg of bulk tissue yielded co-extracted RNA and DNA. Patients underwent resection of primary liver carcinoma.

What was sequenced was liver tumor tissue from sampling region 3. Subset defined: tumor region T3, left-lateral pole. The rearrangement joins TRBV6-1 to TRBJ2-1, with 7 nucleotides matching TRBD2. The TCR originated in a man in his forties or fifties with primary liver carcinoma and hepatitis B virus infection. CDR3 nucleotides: TGTGTCAGCAGTGAAGTGGGGGGGGTGTTCTTC. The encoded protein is CVSSEVGGVFF.